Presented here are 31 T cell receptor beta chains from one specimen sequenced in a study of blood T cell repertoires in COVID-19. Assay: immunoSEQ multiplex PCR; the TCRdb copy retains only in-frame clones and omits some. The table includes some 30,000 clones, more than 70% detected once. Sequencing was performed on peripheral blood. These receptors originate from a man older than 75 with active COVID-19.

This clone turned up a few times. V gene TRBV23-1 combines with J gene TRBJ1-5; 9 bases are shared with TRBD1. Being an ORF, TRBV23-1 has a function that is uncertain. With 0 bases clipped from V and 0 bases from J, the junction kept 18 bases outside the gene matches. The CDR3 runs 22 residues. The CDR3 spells CASSQSRDRDRSPRYSNQPQHF. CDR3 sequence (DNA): TGCGCCAGCAGTCAATCGAGGGACAGGGACCGTTCCCCTCGTTATAGCAATCAGCCCCAGCATTTT.

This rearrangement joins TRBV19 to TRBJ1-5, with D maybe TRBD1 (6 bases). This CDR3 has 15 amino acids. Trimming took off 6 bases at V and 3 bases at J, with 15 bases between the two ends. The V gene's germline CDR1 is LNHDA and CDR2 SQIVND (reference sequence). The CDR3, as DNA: TGTGCCAGTAGGCCCCAACAGGGATCCAATCAGCCCCAGCATTTT. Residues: CASRPQQGSNQPQHF.

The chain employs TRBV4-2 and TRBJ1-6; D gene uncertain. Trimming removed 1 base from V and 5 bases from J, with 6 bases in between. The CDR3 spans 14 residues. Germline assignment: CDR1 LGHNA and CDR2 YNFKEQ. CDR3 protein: CASSQGQNNSPLHF. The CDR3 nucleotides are TGTGCCAGCAGCCAAGGGCAGAATAATTCACCCCTCCACTTT.

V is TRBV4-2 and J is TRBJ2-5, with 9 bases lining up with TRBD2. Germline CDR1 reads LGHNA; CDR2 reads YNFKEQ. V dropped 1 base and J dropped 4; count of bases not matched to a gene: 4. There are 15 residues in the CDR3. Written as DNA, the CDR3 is TGTGCCAGCAGCCAAGTTGCGGGGGGGCCAGAGACCCAGTACTTC. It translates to CASSQVAGGPETQYF.

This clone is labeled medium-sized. The CDR3 is CASSLAGQGGDTYEQYF. The CDR3 nucleotides are TGTGCCAGCAGCTTGGCGGGTCAAGGGGGCGATACCTACGAGCAGTACTTC. The chain has TRBV5-5 and TRBJ2-7; 7 positions agree with TRBD1. Trimming at V came to 0 bases and at J to 2 bases, leaving 11 bases not matched to a gene. CDR3 length: 17 amino acids. Germline V gene sequence: CDR1 SGHKS, CDR2 YYEKEE (reference sequence). The full variable domain, in which reference TRBV5-5 and TRBJ2-7 provide the parts outside the CDR3, is DAGVTQSPTHLIKTRGQQVTLRCSPISGHKSVSWYQQVLGQGPQFIFQYYEKEERGRGNFPDRFSARQFPNYSSELNVNALLLGDSALYLCASSLAGQGGDTYEQYFGPGTRLTVT.

Written as DNA, the CDR3 is TGTGCCGCCAGGGAAGACACTGAAGCTTTCTTT. The encoded protein is CAAREDTEAFF. This chain uses TRBV6-6 with TRBJ1-1; tentatively, D is TRBD1 (5 bases). V gave up 11 bases and J gave up 3 bases, with 10 bases separating them. Germline CDR1 MNHNY, CDR2 SVGAGI (reference sequence). The CDR3 totals 11 residues.

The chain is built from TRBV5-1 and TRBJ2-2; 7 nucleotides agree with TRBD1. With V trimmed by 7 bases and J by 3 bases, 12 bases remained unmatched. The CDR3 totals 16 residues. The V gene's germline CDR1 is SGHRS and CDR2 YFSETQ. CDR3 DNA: TGCGCCAGCGTCCCAATCTCAGGGGGAGACACCGGGGAGCTGTTTTTT. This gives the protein CASVPISGGDTGELFF.

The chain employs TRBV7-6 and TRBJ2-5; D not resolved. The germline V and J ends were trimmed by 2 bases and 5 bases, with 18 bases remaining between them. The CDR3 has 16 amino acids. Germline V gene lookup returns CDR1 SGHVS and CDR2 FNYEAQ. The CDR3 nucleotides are TGTGCCAGCAGCTTAAGGTCCCCCTCGAGGTGGGAGACCCAGTACTTC. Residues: CASSLRSPSRWETQYF.

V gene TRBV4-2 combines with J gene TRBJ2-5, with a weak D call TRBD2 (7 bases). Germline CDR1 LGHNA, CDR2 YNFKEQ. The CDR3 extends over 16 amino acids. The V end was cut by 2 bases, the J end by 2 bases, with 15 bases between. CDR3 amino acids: CASSQYPRGHQETQYF. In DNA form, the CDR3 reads TGTGCCAGCAGCCAATACCCGCGGGGGCATCAAGAGACCCAGTACTTC.

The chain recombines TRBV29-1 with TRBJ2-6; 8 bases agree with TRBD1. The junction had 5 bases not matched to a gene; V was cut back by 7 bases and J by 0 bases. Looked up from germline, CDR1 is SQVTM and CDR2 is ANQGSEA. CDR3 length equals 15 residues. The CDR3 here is CSAATGGSGANVLTF. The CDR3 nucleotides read TGCAGCGCTGCAACAGGGGGCTCTGGGGCCAACGTCCTGACTTTC. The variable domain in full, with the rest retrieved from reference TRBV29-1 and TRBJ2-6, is SAVISQKPSRDICQRGTSLTIQCQVDSQVTMMFWYRQQPGQSLTLIATANQGSEATYESGFVIDKFPISRPNLTFSTLTVSNMSPEDSSIYLCSAATGGSGANVLTFGAGSRLTVL.

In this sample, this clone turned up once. CDR3 protein: CASSRDRAANQPQHF. Here the CDR3 DNA reads TGTGCCAGCAGCCGTGACAGGGCGGCCAATCAGCCCCAGCATTTT. The chain has TRBV2 and TRBJ1-5; 7 bases agree with TRBD1. Per the germline V gene, CDR1 is SNHLY and CDR2 is FYNNEI. The CDR3 runs to 15 residues. V was pared by 6 bases and J by 3 bases, with 8 bases of the junction left unmatched. The whole variable domain, remainder taken from reference TRBV2 and TRBJ1-5, is EPEVTQTPSHQVTQMGQEVILRCVPISNHLYFYWYRQILGQKVEFLVSFYNNEISEKSEIFDDQFSVERPDGSNFTLKIRSTKLEDSAMYFCASSRDRAANQPQHFGDGTRLSIL.

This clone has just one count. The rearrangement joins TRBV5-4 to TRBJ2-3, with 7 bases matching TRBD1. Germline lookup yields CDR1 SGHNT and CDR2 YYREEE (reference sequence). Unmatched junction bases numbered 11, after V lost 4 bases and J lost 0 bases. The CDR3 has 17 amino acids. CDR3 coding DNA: TGTGCCAGCAGCCAACTACAGGGGCAGCGAAGCACAGATACGCAGTATTTT. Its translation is CASSQLQGQRSTDTQYF.

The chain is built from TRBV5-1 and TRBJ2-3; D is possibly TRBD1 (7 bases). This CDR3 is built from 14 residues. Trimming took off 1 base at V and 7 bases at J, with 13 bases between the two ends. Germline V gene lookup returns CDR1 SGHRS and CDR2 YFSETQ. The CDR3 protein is CASSLLQGGNTQYF. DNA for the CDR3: TGCGCCAGCAGCTTGTTGCAGGGGGGAAATACGCAGTATTTT.

CDR3: CASSLEGRQVGHNEQFF. The CDR3 DNA reads TGCGCCAGCAGCTTGGAGGGTCGACAGGTCGGCCACAATGAGCAGTTCTTC. J is TRBJ2-1 and V is TRBV5-1; TRBD1 is a possible D gene (6 bases). The CDR3 length is 17 residues. The V gene lost 0 bases and the J gene lost 5 bases, with 18 bases spanning the gap. Germline V lookup: CDR1 SGHRS, CDR2 YFSETQ.

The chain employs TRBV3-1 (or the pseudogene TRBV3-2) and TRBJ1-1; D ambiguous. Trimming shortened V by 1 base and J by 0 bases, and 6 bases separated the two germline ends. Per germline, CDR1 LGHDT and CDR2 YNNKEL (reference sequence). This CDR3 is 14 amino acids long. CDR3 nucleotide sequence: TGTGCCAGCAGCCAAGTCGGGATGAACACTGAAGCTTTCTTT. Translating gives CASSQVGMNTEAFF.

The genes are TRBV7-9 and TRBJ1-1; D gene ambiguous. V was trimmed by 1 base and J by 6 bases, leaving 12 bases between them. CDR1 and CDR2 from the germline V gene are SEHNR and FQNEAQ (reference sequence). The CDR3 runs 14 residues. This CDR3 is CASSLDSLSAEAFF. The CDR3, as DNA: TGTGCCAGCAGCTTAGACTCCCTTAGCGCTGAAGCTTTCTTT.

The CDR3 DNA follows: TGTGCCTCTCTCGACAGGGCTGAAGCTTTCTTT. Translation: CASLDRAEAFF. The chain recombines TRBV19 with TRBJ1-1; 7 bases fit TRBD1. Germline values: CDR1 LNHDA, CDR2 SQIVND (reference sequence). V shed 11 bases and J 6 bases; nucleotides not matched to a gene: 6. CDR3 length: 11 residues.

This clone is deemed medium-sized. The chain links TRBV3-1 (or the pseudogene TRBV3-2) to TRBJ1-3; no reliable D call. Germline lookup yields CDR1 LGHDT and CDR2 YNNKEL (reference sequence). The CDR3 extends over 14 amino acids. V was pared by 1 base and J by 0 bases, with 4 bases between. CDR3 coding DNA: TGTGCCAGCAGCCAAGCTCCCTCTGGAAACACCATATATTTT. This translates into CASSQAPSGNTIYF.

The CDR3 is CASSVDPGGSGYGYTF. The DNA of the CDR3 is TGTGCCAGCAGCGTCGACCCAGGGGGCTCAGGCTATGGCTACACCTTC. J is TRBJ1-2 and V is TRBV9, with 8 bases matching TRBD1. The V gene end was trimmed by 2 bases and the J gene end by 4 bases; junction bases not matched to a gene: 10. This CDR3 contains 16 residues. Germline V gene data show CDR1 as SGDLS and CDR2 as YYNGEE.

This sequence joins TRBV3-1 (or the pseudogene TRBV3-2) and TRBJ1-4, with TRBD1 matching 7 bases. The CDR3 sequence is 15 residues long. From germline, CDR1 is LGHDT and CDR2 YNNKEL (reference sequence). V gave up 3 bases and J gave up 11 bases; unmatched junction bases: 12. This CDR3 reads CASSQTGWRVGKLFF. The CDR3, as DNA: TGTGCCAGCAGCCAGACAGGGTGGAGGGTTGGGAAACTGTTTTTT.

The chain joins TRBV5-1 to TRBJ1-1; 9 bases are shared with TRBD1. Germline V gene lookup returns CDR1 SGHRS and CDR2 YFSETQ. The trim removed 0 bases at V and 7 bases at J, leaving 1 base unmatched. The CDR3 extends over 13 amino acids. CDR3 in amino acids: CASSLGQGVEAFF. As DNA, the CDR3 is TGCGCCAGCAGCTTGGGACAGGGGGTTGAAGCTTTCTTT.

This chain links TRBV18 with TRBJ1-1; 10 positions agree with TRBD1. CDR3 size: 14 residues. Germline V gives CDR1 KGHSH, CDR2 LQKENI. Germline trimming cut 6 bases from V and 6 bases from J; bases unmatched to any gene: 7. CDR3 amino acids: CASSLDRGRSEAFF. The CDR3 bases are TGTGCCAGCTCTCTAGACAGGGGGCGGTCTGAAGCTTTCTTT.

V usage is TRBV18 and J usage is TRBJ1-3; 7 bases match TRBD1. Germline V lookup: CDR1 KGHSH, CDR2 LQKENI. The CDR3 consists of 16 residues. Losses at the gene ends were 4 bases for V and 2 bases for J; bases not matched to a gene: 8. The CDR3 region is CASSQTQGGAGNTIYF. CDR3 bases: TGTGCCAGCTCACAAACCCAGGGGGGAGCTGGAAACACCATATATTTT.

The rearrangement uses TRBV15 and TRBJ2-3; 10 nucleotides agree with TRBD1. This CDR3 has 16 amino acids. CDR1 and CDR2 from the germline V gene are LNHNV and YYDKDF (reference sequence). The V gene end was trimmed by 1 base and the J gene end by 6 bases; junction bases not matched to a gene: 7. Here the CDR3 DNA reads TGTGCCACCAGCAGAGCGGGGGACAGGGGCCGGGATACGCAGTATTTT. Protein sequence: CATSRAGDRGRDTQYF.

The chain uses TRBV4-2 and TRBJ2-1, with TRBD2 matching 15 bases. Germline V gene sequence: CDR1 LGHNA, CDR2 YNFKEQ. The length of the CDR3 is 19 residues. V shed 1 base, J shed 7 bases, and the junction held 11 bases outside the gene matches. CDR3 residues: CASSQAPLGGTSGGNEQFF. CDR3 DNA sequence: TGTGCCAGCAGCCAAGCCCCTTTGGGGGGGACTAGCGGGGGGAATGAGCAGTTCTTC.

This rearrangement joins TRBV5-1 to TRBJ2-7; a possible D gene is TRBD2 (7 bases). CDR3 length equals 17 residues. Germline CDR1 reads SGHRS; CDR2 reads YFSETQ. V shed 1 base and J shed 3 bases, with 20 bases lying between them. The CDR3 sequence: CASSLSRGEGDYYEQYF. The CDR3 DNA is TGCGCCAGCAGCTTGTCCCGAGGGGAGGGGGACTACTACGAGCAGTACTTC.

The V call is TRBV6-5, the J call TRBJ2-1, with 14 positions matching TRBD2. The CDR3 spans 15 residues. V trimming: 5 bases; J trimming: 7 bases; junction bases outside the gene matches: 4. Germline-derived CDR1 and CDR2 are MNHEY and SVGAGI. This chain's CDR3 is CASSKTSGGANEQFF. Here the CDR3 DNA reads TGTGCCAGCAGTAAGACTAGCGGGGGGGCAAATGAGCAGTTCTTC.

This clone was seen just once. The chain's CDR3 is CASSAGQDTEAFF. The CDR3 region has the DNA TGTGCCAGCAGCGCGGGACAAGACACTGAAGCTTTCTTT. This chain uses TRBV9 with TRBJ1-1; D is possibly TRBD1 (6 bases). Per germline, CDR1 SGDLS and CDR2 YYNGEE. This CDR3 is 13 amino acids long. With 3 bases removed from V and 3 bases from J, the gap between germline ends came to 9 bases.

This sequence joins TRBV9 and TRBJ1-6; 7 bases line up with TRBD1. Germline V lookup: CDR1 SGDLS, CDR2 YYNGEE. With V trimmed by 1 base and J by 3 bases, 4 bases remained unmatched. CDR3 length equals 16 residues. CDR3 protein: CASSVSGGDYNSPLHF. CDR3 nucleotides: TGTGCCAGCAGCGTATCAGGGGGAGACTATAATTCACCCCTCCACTTT.

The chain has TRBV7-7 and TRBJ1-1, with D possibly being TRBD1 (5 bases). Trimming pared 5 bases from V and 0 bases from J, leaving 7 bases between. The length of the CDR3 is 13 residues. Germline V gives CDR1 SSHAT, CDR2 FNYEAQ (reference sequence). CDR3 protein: CASSQGVNTEAFF. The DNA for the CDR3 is TGTGCCAGCAGCCAAGGGGTGAACACTGAAGCTTTCTTT.

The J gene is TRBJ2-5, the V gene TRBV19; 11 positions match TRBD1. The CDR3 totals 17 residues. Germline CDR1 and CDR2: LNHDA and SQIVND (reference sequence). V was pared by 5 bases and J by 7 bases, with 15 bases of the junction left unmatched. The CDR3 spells CASSPWTGGAGPGTQYF. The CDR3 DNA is TGTGCCAGTAGTCCCTGGACAGGGGGCGCGGGACCAGGGACCCAGTACTTC.